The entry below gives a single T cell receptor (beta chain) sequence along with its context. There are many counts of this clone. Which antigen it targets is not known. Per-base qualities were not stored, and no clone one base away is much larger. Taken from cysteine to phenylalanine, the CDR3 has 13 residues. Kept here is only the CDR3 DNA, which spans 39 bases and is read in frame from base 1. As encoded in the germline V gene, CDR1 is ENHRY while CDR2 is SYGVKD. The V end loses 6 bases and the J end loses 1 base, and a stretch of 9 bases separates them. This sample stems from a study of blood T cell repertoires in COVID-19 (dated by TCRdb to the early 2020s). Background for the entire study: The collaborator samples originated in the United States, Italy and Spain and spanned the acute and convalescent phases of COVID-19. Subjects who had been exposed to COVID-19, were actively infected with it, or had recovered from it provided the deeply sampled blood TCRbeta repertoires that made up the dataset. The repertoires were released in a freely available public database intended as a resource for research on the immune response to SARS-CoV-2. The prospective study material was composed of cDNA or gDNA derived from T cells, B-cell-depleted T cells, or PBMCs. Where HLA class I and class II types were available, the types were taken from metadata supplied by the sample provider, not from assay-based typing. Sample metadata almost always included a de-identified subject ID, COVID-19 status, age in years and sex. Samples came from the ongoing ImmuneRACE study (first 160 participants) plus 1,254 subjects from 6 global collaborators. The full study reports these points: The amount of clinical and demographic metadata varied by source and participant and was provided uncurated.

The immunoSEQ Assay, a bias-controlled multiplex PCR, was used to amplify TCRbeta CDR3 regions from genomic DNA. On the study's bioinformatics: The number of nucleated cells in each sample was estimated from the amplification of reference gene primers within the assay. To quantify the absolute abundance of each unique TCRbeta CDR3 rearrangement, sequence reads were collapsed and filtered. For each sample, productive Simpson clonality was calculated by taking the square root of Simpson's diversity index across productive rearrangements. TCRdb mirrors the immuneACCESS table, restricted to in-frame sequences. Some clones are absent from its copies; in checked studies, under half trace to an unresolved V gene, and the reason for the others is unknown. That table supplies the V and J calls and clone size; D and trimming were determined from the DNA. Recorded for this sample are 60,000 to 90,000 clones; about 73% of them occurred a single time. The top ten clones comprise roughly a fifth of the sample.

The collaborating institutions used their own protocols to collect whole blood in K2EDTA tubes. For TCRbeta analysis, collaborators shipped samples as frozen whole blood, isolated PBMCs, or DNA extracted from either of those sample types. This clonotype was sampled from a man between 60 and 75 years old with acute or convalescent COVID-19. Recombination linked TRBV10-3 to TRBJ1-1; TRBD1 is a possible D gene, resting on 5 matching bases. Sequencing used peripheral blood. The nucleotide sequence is TGTGCCATCAGCTTGACAGAGAACACTGAAGCTTTCTTT. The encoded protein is CAISLTENTEAFF.